This TCR beta chain emerged from a study of shared clonotypes between healthy human individuals. The repertoire was sequenced with immunoSEQ multiplex PCR; TCRdb's copy has only in-frame clones and lacks some. The sample comprises 2 million to 3 million clones, approximately 93% of which are singletons, and about 0.34% rests with the top ten. Points on this clone: The sample carries other DNA sequences with the same CDR3.

CDR1 is KGHSH and CDR2 is LQKENI in the germline V gene. Trimming removed 3 bases from V and 6 bases from J, with 7 bases in between. The CDR3 sequence is 12 residues long. The sample consisted of naive CD4+ T cells from PBMCs. The subset: CD45RA+ positively selected. This sequence joins TRBV18 and TRBJ2-3; no clear D. The source is a man between 18 and 29 years old in good health. Some clones in this sample may be carry-over from other donors' samples. CDR3 bases: TGTGCCAGCTCACCGACATCGGATACGCAGTATTTT. Translating gives CASSPTSDTQYF.